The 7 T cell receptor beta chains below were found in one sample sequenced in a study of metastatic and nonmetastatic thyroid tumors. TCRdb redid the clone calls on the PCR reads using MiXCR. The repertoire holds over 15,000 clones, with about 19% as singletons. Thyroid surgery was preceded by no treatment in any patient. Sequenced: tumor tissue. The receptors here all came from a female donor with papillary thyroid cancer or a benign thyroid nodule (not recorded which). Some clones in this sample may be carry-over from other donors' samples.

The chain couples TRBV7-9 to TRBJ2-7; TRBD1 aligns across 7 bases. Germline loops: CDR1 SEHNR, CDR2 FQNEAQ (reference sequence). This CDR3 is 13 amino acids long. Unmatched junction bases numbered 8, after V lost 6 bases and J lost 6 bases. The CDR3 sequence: CASRQGPGGEQYF. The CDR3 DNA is TGTGCCAGCAGACAGGGGCCAGGGGGCGAGCAGTACTTC.

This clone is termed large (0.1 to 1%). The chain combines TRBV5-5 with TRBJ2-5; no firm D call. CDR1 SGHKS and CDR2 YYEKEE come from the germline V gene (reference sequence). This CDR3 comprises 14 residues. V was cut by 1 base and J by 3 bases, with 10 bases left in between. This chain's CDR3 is CASSLLWAEETQYF. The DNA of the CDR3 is TGTGCCAGCAGCTTGTTGTGGGCAGAAGAGACCCAGTACTTC.

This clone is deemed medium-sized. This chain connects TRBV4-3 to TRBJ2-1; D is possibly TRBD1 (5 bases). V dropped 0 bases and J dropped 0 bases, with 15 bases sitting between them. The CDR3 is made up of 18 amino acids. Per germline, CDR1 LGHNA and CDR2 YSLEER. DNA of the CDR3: TGCGCCAGCAGCCAAGAATCCCCCAGGGCTTTCTCCTACAATGAGCAGTTCTTC. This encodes CASSQESPRAFSYNEQFF.

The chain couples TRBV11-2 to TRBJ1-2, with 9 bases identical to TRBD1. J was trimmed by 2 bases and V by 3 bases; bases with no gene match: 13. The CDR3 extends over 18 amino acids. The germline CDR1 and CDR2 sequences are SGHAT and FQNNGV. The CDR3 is CASSLGGQGPGLNYGYTF. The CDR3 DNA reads TGTGCCAGCAGCTTGGGGGGACAGGGTCCAGGATTAAACTATGGCTACACCTTC.

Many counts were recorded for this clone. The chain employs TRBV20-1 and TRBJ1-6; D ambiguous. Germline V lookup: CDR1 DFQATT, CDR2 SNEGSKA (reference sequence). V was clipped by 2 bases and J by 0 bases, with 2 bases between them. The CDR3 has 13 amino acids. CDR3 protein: CSARHSYNSPLHF. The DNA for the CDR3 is TGCAGTGCTAGACACTCCTATAATTCACCCCTCCACTTT.

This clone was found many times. CDR3: CASSSHRDSEQYF. The CDR3 nucleotides read TGTGCCAGCAGCTCCCACCGGGACAGCGAGCAGTACTTC. This chain joins TRBV7-3 and TRBJ2-7; 7 bases agree with TRBD1. Trimming at V came to 4 bases and at J to 6 bases, leaving 6 bases not matched to a gene. The CDR3 runs to 13 residues. From germline, CDR1 is SGHTA and CDR2 FQGTGA.

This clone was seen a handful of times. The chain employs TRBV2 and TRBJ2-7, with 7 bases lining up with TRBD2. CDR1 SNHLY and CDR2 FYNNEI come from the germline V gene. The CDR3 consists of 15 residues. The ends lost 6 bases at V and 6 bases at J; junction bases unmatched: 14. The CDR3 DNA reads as TGTGCCAGCAGCAGAGCGGCTTCGGGGGGAGCCGAGCAGTACTTC. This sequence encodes CASSRAASGGAEQYF.